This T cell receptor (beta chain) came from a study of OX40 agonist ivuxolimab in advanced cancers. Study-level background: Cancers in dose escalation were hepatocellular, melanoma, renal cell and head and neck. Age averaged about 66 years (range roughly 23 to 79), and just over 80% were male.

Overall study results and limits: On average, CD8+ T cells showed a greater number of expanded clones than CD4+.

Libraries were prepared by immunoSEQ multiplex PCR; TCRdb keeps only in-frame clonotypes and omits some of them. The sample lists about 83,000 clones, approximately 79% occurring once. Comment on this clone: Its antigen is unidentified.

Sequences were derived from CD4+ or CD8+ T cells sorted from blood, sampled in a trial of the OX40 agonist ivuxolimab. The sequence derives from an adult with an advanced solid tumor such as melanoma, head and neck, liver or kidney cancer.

The CDR3 DNA is TGTGCCAGCAGTTTACTACCTTCCTATTACGAGCAGTACTTC. Its translation: CASSLLPSYYEQYF. V gene TRBV28 combines with J gene TRBJ2-7; no clear D gene. Germline CDR1 is MDHEN and CDR2 is SYDVKM. The CDR3 extends over 14 amino acids. Trimming stripped 2 bases from V and 4 bases from J, with 12 bases between.